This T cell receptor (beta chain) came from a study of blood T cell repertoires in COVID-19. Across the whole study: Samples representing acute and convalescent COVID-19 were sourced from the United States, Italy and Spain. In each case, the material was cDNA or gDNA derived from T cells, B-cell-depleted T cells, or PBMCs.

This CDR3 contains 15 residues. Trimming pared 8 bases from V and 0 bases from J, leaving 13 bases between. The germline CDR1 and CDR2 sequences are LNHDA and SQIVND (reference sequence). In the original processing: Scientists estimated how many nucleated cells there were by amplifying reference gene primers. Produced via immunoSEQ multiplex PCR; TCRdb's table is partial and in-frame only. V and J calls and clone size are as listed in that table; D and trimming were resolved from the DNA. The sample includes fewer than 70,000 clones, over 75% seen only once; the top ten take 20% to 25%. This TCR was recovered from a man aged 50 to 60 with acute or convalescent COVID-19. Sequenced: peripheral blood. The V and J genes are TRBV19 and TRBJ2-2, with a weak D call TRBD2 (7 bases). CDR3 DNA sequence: TGTGCCAGTGGTGCGGGGGCAGCGAACACCGGGGAGCTGTTTTTT. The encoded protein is CASGAGAANTGELFF.